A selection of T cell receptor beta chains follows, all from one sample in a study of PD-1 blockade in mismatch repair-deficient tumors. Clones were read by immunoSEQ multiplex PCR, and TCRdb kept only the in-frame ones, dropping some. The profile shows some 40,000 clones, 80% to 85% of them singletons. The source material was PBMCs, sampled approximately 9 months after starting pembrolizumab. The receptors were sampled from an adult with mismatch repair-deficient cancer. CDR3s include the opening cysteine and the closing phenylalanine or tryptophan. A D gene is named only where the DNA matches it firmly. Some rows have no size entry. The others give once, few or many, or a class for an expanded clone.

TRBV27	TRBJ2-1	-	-	CASSPSSQTYNEQFF	TGTGCCAGCAGTCCGTCTAGCCAGACCTACAATGAGCAGTTCTTC
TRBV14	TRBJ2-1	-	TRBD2	CASSLGISGSSYNEQFF	TGTGCCAGCAGTCTAGGGATTAGCGGGAGCTCCTACAATGAGCAGTTCTTC
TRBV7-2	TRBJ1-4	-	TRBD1	CASSLERQGAREKLFF	TGTGCCAGCAGCTTAGAGCGACAGGGGGCGAGGGAAAAACTGTTTTTT
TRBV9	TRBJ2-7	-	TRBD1	CASSGDSYEQYF	TGTGCCAGCAGCGGGGACAGCTACGAGCAGTACTTC
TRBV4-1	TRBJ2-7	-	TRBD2	CASSQALAGDYEQYF	TGCGCCAGCAGCCAAGCCCTAGCGGGAGACTACGAGCAGTACTTC
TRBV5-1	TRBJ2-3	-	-	CASSLAGDTQYF	TGCGCCAGCAGCTTGGCGGGAGATACGCAGTATTTT
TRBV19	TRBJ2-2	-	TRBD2	CASTARGSGYTGELFF	TGTGCCAGTACCGCCCGGGGTAGCGGGTACACCGGGGAGCTGTTTTTT
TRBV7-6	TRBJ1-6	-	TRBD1	CASSLSPLQGENSPLHF	TGTGCCAGCAGCTTGTCCCCCCTACAGGGGGAGAATTCACCCCTCCACTTT
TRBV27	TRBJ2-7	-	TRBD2	CASFGGGYEQYF	TGTGCCAGCTTTGGCGGGGGCTACGAGCAGTACTTC
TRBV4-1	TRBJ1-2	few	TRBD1	CASSQPGQAEFYGYTF	TGCGCCAGCAGCCAACCGGGACAGGCCGAGTTCTATGGCTACACCTTC
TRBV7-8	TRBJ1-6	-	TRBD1	CASSLLKTGTVNSPLHF	TGTGCCAGCAGCCTCCTCAAGACCGGGACAGTAAATTCACCCCTCCACTTT
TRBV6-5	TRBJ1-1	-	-	CASIAGWENTEAFF	TGTGCCAGCATTGCAGGGTGGGAGAACACTGAAGCTTTCTTT
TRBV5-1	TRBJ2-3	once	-	CASSFSENTDTQYF	TGCGCCAGCAGCTTCAGCGAGAACACAGATACGCAGTATTTT
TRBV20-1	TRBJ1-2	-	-	CSARDSYGYTF	TGCAGTGCTAGAGACAGCTATGGCTACACCTTC
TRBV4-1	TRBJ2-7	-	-	CASSQNFLAVLSSYEQYF	TGCGCCAGCAGCCAAAATTTCTTAGCGGTACTAAGCTCCTACGAGCAGTACTTC
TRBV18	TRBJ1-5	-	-	CASLGQQNQPQHF	TGTGCCAGCCTCGGACAGCAAAATCAGCCCCAGCATTTT
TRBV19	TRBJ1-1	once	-	CASSSGTVNTEAFF	TGTGCCAGTAGTTCCGGGACTGTGAACACTGAAGCTTTCTTT
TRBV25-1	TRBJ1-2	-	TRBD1	CASSGAGTGNYGYTF	TGTGCCAGCAGTGGGGCCGGGACAGGGAACTATGGCTACACCTTC
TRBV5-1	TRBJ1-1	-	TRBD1	CASSLGQGSGTEAFF	TGCGCCAGCAGCTTGGGACAGGGTTCTGGCACTGAAGCTTTCTTT
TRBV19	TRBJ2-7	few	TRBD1	CASRDRASYEQYF	TGTGCCAGTCGGGACAGGGCCTCCTACGAGCAGTACTTC
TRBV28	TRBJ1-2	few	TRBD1	CASNQGALYGYTF	TGTGCCAGCAATCAGGGGGCGTTGTATGGCTACACCTTC
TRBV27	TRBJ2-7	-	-	CASSLSGGNYEQYF	TGTGCCAGCAGTTTATCAGGAGGGAACTACGAGCAGTACTTC
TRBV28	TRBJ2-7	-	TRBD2	CASSLRGRASYEQYF	TGTGCCAGCAGTTTACGGGGGAGGGCCTCCTACGAGCAGTACTTC
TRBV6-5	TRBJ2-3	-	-	CASSPSRGLTDTQYF	TGTGCCAGCAGTCCCAGCAGGGGCCTCACAGATACGCAGTATTTT
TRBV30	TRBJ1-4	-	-	CAWSVGQGEKLFF	TGTGCCTGGAGTGTGGGGCAGGGGGAAAAACTGTTTTTT
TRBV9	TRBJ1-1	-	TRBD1	CASSFSTGDTEAFF	TGTGCCAGCAGCTTCTCTACAGGGGACACTGAAGCTTTCTTT
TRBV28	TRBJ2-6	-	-	CASRLLFSGANVLTF	TGTGCCAGCAGACTCTTATTCTCTGGGGCCAACGTCCTGACTTTC
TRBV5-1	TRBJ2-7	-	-	CASSLRPSLNYEQYF	TGCGCCAGCAGCTTAAGGCCTAGCCTTAACTACGAGCAGTACTTC
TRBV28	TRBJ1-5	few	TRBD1	CASSSTGTYNQHF	TGTGCCAGCAGTTCGACAGGGACCTATAACCAGCATTTT
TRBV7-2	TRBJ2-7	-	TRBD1	CASSPGTGNYEQYF	TGTGCCAGCAGTCCCGGGACAGGGAACTACGAGCAGTACTTC
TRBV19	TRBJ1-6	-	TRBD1	CASSPFGTGTRSYNSPLHF	TGTGCCAGTAGTCCCTTTGGGACAGGTACGAGGTCCTATAATTCACCCCTCCACTTT
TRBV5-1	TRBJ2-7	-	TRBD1	CASGPLTGQGEQYF	TGCGCCAGCGGACCACTCACCGGACAGGGCGAGCAGTACTTC
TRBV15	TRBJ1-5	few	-	CATSRDIQGNQPQHF	TGTGCCACCAGCAGAGATATACAAGGCAATCAGCCCCAGCATTTT
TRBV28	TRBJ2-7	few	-	CASSLVGVTRAYF	TGTGCCAGCAGTTTAGTGGGAGTCACCCGTGCGTACTTC
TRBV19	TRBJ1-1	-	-	CASRGSQFAEAFF	TGTGCCAGTAGAGGGAGTCAGTTCGCTGAAGCTTTCTTT